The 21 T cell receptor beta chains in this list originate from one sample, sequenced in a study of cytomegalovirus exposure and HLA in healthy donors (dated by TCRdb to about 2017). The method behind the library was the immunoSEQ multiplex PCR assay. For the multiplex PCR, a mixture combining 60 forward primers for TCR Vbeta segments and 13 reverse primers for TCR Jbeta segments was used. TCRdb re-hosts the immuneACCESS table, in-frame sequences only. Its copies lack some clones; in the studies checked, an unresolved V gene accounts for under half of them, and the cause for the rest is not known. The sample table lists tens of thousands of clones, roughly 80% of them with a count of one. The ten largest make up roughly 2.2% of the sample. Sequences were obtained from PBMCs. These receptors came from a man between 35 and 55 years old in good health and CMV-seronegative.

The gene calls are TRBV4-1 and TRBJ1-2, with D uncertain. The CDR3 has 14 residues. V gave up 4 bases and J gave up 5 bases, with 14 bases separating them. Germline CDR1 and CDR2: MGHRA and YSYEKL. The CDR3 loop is CASSPLEGRYGYTF. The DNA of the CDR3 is TGCGCCAGCAGCCCCCTGGAGGGAAGATATGGCTACACCTTC.

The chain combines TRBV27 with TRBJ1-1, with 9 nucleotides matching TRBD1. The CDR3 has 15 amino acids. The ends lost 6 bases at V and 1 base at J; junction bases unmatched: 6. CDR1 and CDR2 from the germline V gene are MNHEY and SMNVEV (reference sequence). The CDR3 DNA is TGTGCCAGCAGGGCGGACAGGGGACAGAACACTGAAGCTTTCTTT. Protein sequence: CASRADRGQNTEAFF.

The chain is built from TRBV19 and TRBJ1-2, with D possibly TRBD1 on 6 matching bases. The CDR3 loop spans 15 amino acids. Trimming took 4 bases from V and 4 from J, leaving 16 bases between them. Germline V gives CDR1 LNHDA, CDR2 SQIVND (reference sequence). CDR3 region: CASSTRGPFVYGYTF. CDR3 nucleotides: TGTGCCAGTAGTACCAGGGGCCCCTTTGTCTATGGCTACACCTTC.

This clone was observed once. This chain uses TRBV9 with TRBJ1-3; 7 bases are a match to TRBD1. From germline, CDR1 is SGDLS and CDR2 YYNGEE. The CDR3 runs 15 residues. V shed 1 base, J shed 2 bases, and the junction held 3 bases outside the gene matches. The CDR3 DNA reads TGTGCCAGCAGCGTATCAACAGGGGCTGGAAACACCATATATTTT. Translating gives CASSVSTGAGNTIYF.

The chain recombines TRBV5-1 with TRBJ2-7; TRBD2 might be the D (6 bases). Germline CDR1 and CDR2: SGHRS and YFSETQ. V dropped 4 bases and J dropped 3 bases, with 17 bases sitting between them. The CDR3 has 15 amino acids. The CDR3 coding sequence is TGCGCCAGCAGCCCCCTGACGGGACTGAACTACGAGCAGTACTTC. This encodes CASSPLTGLNYEQYF. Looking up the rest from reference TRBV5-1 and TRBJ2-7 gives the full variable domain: KAGVTQTPRYLIKTRGQQVTLSCSPISGHRSVSWYQQTPGQGLQFLFEYFSETQRNKGNFPGRFSGRQFSNSRSEMNVSTLELGDSALYLCASSPLTGLNYEQYFGPGTRLTVT.

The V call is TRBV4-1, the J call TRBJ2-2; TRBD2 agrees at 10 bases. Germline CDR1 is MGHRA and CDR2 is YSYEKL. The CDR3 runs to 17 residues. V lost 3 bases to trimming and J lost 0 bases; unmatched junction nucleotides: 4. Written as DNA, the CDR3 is TGCGCCAGCAGCCAGGAGACTAGCGGGCCGAACACCGGGGAGCTGTTTTTT. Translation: CASSQETSGPNTGELFF.

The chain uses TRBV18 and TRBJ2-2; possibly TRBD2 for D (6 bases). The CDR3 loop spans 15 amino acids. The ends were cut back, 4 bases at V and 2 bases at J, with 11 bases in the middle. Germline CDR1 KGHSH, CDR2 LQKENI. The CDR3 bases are TGTGCCAGCTCACTCTCCGGGACTAACACCGGGGAGCTGTTTTTT. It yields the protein CASSLSGTNTGELFF.

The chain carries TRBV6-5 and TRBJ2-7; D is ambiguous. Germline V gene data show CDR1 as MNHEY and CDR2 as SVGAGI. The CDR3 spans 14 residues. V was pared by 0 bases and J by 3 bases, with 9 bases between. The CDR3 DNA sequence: TGTGCCAGCAGTTACTCTGGTAGATACTACGAGCAGTACTTC. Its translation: CASSYSGRYYEQYF.

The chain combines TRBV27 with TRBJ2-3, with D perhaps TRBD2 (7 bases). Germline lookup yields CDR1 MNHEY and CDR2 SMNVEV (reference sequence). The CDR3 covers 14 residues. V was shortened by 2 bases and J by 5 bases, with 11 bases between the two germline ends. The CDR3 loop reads CASSLTGGLDTQYF. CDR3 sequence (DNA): TGTGCCAGCAGTTTAACCGGGGGGCTAGATACGCAGTATTTT.

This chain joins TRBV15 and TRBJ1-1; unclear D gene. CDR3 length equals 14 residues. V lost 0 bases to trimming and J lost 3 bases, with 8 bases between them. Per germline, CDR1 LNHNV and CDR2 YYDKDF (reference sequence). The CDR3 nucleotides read TGTGCCACCAGCAGAGACCGGGTGGACACTGAAGCTTTCTTT. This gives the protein CATSRDRVDTEAFF.

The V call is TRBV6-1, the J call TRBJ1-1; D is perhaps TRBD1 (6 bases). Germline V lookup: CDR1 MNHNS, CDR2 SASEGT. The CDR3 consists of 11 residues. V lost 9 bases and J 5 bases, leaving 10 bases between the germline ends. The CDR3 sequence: CASEGDTEAFF. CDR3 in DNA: TGTGCCAGTGAGGGGGATACTGAAGCTTTCTTT.

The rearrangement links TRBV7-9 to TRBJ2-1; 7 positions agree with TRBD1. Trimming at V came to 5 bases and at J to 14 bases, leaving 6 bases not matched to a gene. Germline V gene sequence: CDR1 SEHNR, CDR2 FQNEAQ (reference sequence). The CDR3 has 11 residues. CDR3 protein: CASSGRQGKFF. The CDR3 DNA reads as TGTGCCAGCAGCGGCAGACAGGGAAAGTTCTTC. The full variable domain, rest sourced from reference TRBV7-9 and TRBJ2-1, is DTGVSQNPRHKITKRGQNVTFRCDPISEHNRLYWYRQTLGQGPEFLTYFQNEAQLEKSRLLSDRFSAERPKGSFSTLEIQRTEQGDSAMYLCASSGRQGKFFGPGTRLTVL.

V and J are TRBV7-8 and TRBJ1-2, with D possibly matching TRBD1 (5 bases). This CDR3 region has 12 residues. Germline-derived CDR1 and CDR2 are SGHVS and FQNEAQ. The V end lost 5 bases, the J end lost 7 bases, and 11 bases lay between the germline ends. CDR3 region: CASSVDRFGYTF. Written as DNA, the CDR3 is TGTGCCAGCAGCGTAGACAGATTTGGCTACACCTTC.

The DNA of the CDR3 is TGCGCCAGCAGCTTGGGAGGGATCGACCAAGAGACCCAGTACTTC. Translation gives CASSLGGIDQETQYF. The rearrangement uses TRBV5-1 and TRBJ2-5; D perhaps matches TRBD2 (5 bases). V was pared by 0 bases and J by 0 bases, with 9 bases between. The CDR3 is 15 amino acids. From germline, CDR1 is SGHRS and CDR2 YFSETQ.

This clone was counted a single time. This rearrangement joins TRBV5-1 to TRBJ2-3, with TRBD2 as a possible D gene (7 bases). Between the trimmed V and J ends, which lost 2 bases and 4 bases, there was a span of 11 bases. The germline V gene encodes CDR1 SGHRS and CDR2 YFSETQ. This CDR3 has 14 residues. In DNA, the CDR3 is TGCGCCAGCAGCTTCGCGGGGGCCGCAGATACGCAGTATTTT. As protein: CASSFAGAADTQYF. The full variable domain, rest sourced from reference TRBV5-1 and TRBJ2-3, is KAGVTQTPRYLIKTRGQQVTLSCSPISGHRSVSWYQQTPGQGLQFLFEYFSETQRNKGNFPGRFSGRQFSNSRSEMNVSTLELGDSALYLCASSFAGAADTQYFGPGTRLTVL.

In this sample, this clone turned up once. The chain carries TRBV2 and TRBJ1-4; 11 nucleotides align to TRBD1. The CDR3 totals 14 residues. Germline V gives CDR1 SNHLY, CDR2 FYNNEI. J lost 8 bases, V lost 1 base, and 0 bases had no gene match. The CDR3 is CASSEGTGGEKLFF. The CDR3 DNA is TGTGCCAGCAGTGAAGGGACAGGGGGCGAAAAACTGTTTTTT.

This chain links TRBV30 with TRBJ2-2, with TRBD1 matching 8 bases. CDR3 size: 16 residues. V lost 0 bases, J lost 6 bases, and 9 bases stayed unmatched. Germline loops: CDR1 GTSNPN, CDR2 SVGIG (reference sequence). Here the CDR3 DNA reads TGTGCCTGGAGTGTACGGGCAGGGGGCGTCTCCGGGGAGCTGTTTTTT. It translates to CAWSVRAGGVSGELFF.

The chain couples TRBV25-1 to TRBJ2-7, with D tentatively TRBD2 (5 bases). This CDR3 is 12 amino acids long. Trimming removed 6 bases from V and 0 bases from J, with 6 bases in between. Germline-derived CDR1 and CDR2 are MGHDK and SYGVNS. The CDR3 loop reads CASRRASYEQYF. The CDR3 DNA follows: TGTGCCAGCAGGCGGGCCTCCTACGAGCAGTACTTC.

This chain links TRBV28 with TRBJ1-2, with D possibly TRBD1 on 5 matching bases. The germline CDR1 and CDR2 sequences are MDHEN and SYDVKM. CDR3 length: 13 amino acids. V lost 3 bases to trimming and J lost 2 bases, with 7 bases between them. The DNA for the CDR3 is TGTGCCAGCAGTTTGGGACTCAACTATGGCTACACCTTC. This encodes CASSLGLNYGYTF.

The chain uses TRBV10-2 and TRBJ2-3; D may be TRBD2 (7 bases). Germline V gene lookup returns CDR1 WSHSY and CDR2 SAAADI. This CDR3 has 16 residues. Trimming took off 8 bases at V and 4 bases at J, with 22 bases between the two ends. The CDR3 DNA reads TGCGCCAGCGCGGGGGCCGTAGGGCGAGCCCCAGATACGCAGTATTTT. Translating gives CASAGAVGRAPDTQYF.

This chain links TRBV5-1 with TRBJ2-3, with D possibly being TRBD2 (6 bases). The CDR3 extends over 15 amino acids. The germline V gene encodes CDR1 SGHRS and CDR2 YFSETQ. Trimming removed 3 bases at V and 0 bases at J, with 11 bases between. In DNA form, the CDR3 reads TGCGCCAGCAGCTCGGGACTCTCTAGCACAGATACGCAGTATTTT. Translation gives CASSSGLSSTDTQYF.